The sequence of this T cell receptor beta chain was determined in a study of cytomegalovirus exposure and HLA in healthy donors. Study-wide results and limits: In most subjects, TCR beta sequences reportedly gave accurate predictions of HLA-A and HLA-B alleles. Earlier results showed most TCR beta V segments being productive about 90% or about 30% of the time. TCR beta chains associated with HLA were, in a later analysis, more clonally expanded than equally common others.

This clone was seen more than once but under ten times. The antigen remains undetermined. The CDR3 sequence is 15 residues long. Trimming cost V 4 bases and J 5 bases; bases outside gene matches: 6. Germline V gene sequence: CDR1 SNHLY, CDR2 FYNNEI. The PCR made use of 60 Vbeta and 13 Jbeta primers. Profiling relied on immunoSEQ multiplex PCR, and the TCRdb table lists in-frame clones only, not all of them. The sample lists about 170,000 clones, about three quarters occurring once. The sequenced material came from PBMCs. The J gene is TRBJ2-5, the V gene TRBV2, with 11 bases that match TRBD2. This receptor was taken from a girl between 5 and 17 years old in good health and CMV-seronegative. In DNA form, the CDR3 reads TGTGCCAGCAGTGGACTAGCGGGGATCGCGGAGACCCAGTACTTC. Its translation: CASSGLAGIAETQYF.